Reported below is one TCR beta chain. The CDR3 is cut off 3 residues early in the read; its end comes from the germline J gene. The record originates from a study of T cells in women clearing cervical HPV infection. The CDR3 covers 15 residues. The V gene end was trimmed by 8 bases and the J gene end by 3 bases; junction bases not matched to a gene: 7. CDR1 is LGHNA and CDR2 is YNFKEQ in the germline V gene. Method: immunoSEQ multiplex PCR; TCRdb's copy keeps in-frame clones and lacks some. The data show about 20,000 clones, and the top ten clones hold more than 4.5%. This clonotype originated in a woman aged 18 to 75 with a cervical HPV16 infection that either progressed to CIN3+ or cleared (not recorded which). This chain links TRBV4-2 with TRBJ2-2; 9 nucleotides match TRBD2. The sample consisted of blood buffy coat. CDR3 protein: CASGAGGAHTGELFF. Incomplete CDR3 DNA: TGTGCCAGCGGAGCGGGGGGCGCGCACACCGGGGAG.